These T cell receptor beta chains were read from a single sample in a study of T cell repertoires in cytomegalovirus infection. TCRdb recomputed calls from the reads with MiXCR, one row per CDR3 protein. The table lists approximately 120,000 distinct CDR3 sequences, around 28% of them singletons. Their antigens are not known. The source was CD8+ T cells from cultured PBMCs, collected from culture after CMV antigen stimulation. The receptors here all came from a human donor in good health (CMV status not recorded). Some clones in this sample may be carry-over from other donors' samples. Both conserved end residues are part of each CDR3. D genes are given only for firm matches. Clone size is given for some rows only: seen once, a few or many times, or a class if the clone is expanded.

D gene: -; V gene: TRBV7-8; J gene: TRBJ2-2; clone size: many; CDR3 DNA: TGTGCCAGCAGCCCTTGGGGGGGCGCGGGTACCGGGGAGCTGTTTTTT; CDR3 protein: CASSPWGGAGTGELFF
D gene: TRBD2; V gene: TRBV24-1; J gene: TRBJ2-1; clone size: few; CDR3 DNA: TGTGCCACCAGTGATTTTTGGGCGGGGGATTCCTACAATGAGCAGTTCTTC; CDR3 protein: CATSDFWAGDSYNEQFF
D gene: -; V gene: TRBV4-1; J gene: TRBJ1-2; clone size: many; CDR3 DNA: TGCGCCAGCAGCAAGGAAGGGGGACTGGGGTATGGCTACACCTTC; CDR3 protein: CASSKEGGLGYGYTF
D gene: -; V gene: TRBV7-2; J gene: TRBJ1-1; clone size: many; CDR3 DNA: TGTGCCAGCAGCTTAGCACGGCCGAACACTGAAGCTTTCTTT; CDR3 protein: CASSLARPNTEAFF
D gene: -; V gene: TRBV4-1; J gene: TRBJ1-1; clone size: -; CDR3 DNA: TGCGCCAGTAAATCGACCACGGGGAGTTTGAACACTGAAGCTTTCTTT; CDR3 protein: CASKSTTGSLNTEAFF
D gene: -; V gene: TRBV19; J gene: TRBJ2-7; clone size: -; CDR3 DNA: TGTGCCAGTAGGGCCACAGGGTCCCCATTCTACGAGCAGTACTTC; CDR3 protein: CASRATGSPFYEQYF
D gene: TRBD1; V gene: TRBV7-8; J gene: TRBJ1-2; clone size: many; CDR3 DNA: TGTGCCAGCAGTTCTCTTCCGGGACAGTCTAAACCTGGCTACACCTTC; CDR3 protein: CASSSLPGQSKPGYTF
D gene: -; V gene: TRBV12-3/TRBV12-4; J gene: TRBJ2-5; clone size: -; CDR3 DNA: TGTGCCAGCAGTTTGGCGGCGGGGAAAGAGACCCAGTACTTC; CDR3 protein: CASSLAAGKETQYF
D gene: TRBD1; V gene: TRBV19; J gene: TRBJ1-2; clone size: few; CDR3 DNA: TGTGCCAGTAGTCCGTCGACAGGGATCTATGGCTACACCTTC; CDR3 protein: CASSPSTGIYGYTF
D gene: TRBD1; V gene: TRBV5-1; J gene: TRBJ1-5; clone size: once; CDR3 DNA: TGCGCCAGCAGCCTCCTGGGACAGCTCAATCAGCCCCAGCATTTT; CDR3 protein: CASSLLGQLNQPQHF
D gene: TRBD2; V gene: TRBV5-1; J gene: TRBJ2-3; clone size: -; CDR3 DNA: TGCGCCAGCAGCTTGGGTTACGGGGGGGCCGGAGATACGCAGTATTTT; CDR3 protein: CASSLGYGGAGDTQYF
D gene: -; V gene: TRBV7-9; J gene: TRBJ2-1; clone size: once; CDR3 DNA: TGTGCCAGCAGCTTAGAGCCCCCCACCTCCGGGACTCCTCAGTATGAGCAGTTCTTC; CDR3 protein: CASSLEPPTSGTPQYEQFF
D gene: -; V gene: TRBV28; J gene: TRBJ2-5; clone size: -; CDR3 DNA: TGTGCCAGCCTACCCGGCCCCCAAGAGACCCAGTACTTC; CDR3 protein: CASLPGPQETQYF
D gene: -; V gene: TRBV7-4; J gene: TRBJ2-7; clone size: -; CDR3 DNA: TGTGCCAGCAGCCCGGAGATCCCCTACGAGCAGTACTTC; CDR3 protein: CASSPEIPYEQYF
D gene: TRBD1; V gene: TRBV7-8; J gene: TRBJ2-7; clone size: few; CDR3 DNA: TGTGCCAGCAGCCTGGACAGGTCTTACTTCTACGAGCAGTACTTC; CDR3 protein: CASSLDRSYFYEQYF
D gene: -; V gene: TRBV29-1; J gene: TRBJ2-1; clone size: -; CDR3 DNA: TGCAGCCTTTGGGGGTCCTACAATGAGCAGTTCTTC; CDR3 protein: CSLWGSYNEQFF
D gene: -; V gene: TRBV27; J gene: TRBJ2-1; clone size: -; CDR3 DNA: TGTGCCAGCAGTTGGATGGACGGCTACAATGAGCAGTTCTTC; CDR3 protein: CASSWMDGYNEQFF
D gene: -; V gene: TRBV12-3/TRBV12-4; J gene: TRBJ1-1; clone size: -; CDR3 DNA: TGTGCCAGCAGCTCTGGACCGGCCACTGAAGCTTTCTTT; CDR3 protein: CASSSGPATEAFF
D gene: -; V gene: TRBV7-8; J gene: TRBJ1-2; clone size: many; CDR3 DNA: TGTGCCAGCAGCTTAGGAGAACCCGGGACACACGATGGCTACACCTTC; CDR3 protein: CASSLGEPGTHDGYTF
D gene: -; V gene: TRBV4-1; J gene: TRBJ2-7; clone size: -; CDR3 DNA: TGTGCCAGCAGCCCCTCAGAAGGGGGACTCTCCTACGAGCAGTACTTC; CDR3 protein: CASSPSEGGLSYEQYF
D gene: -; V gene: TRBV2; J gene: TRBJ1-4; clone size: -; CDR3 DNA: TGTGCCTCCACTCGAACGGAAAAACTGTTTTTT; CDR3 protein: CASTRTEKLFF
D gene: -; V gene: TRBV7-9; J gene: TRBJ2-1; clone size: few; CDR3 DNA: TGTGCCAGCAGCTTATCCTCGTCTAGTACATCATACAATGAGCAGTTCTTC; CDR3 protein: CASSLSSSSTSYNEQFF
D gene: -; V gene: TRBV7-9; J gene: TRBJ1-4; clone size: -; CDR3 DNA: TGTGCCAGCAGCCTCCCCGTGGGGGAGGTCGAAAAACTGTTTTTT; CDR3 protein: CASSLPVGEVEKLFF
D gene: TRBD1; V gene: TRBV5-6; J gene: TRBJ2-5; clone size: -; CDR3 DNA: TGTGCCAGCAGCTTGGTACAGGGGGCCGAGACCCAGTACTTC; CDR3 protein: CASSLVQGAETQYF
D gene: -; V gene: TRBV5-6; J gene: TRBJ1-1; clone size: few; CDR3 DNA: TGTGCCAGCAGCTTGCTCACACCAGGGAGTACTGAAGCTTTCTTT; CDR3 protein: CASSLLTPGSTEAFF
D gene: -; V gene: TRBV9; J gene: TRBJ1-1; clone size: -; CDR3 DNA: TGTGCCAGCAGCGTCCCCTCGCAGGGATCTACTGAAGCTTTCTTT; CDR3 protein: CASSVPSQGSTEAFF
D gene: TRBD1; V gene: TRBV7-2; J gene: TRBJ1-1; clone size: many; CDR3 DNA: TGTGCCAGCAGCTTACTCGGGACAGGGGAAACTTTCTTT; CDR3 protein: CASSLLGTGETFF
D gene: -; V gene: TRBV12-5; J gene: TRBJ1-2; clone size: -; CDR3 DNA: TGTGCTAGTGGTTTGGACAGCTTCTATGGCTACACCTTC; CDR3 protein: CASGLDSFYGYTF
D gene: -; V gene: TRBV7-3; J gene: TRBJ2-3; clone size: -; CDR3 DNA: TGTGCCAGCAGCCCTCGCACAGATACGCAGTATTTT; CDR3 protein: CASSPRTDTQYF
D gene: -; V gene: TRBV29-1; J gene: TRBJ2-2; clone size: -; CDR3 DNA: TGCAGCGCCCTGGGCCCGGGCCGCACCGGGACCGGGGAGCTGTTTTTT; CDR3 protein: CSALGPGRTGTGELFF
D gene: TRBD2; V gene: TRBV12-3/TRBV12-4; J gene: TRBJ2-1; clone size: -; CDR3 DNA: TGTGCCAGCAGTTTCACGGGGGGGGCCGGCGGAGAGCAGTTCTTC; CDR3 protein: CASSFTGGAGGEQFF